The following is a TCR beta chain sequence with its context. Its antigen remains unidentified. No base qualities exist here, and no much larger clone lies one base off it. Donors were healthy HIV-negative adults with no recently reported acute infections or vaccinations. All donors were Caucasian adults living in Nashville, Tennessee, USA. Magnetic negative selection was used to enrich CD4+ T cells, after which naive cells were positively selected on CD45RA and the negative fraction became the memory subset. Blood was collected by leukapheresis, and PBMCs were isolated by Ficoll-Histopaque density gradient centrifugation and then cryopreserved in liquid nitrogen vapor phase. Purity and quantity of every magnetically sorted T cell population were checked by analytical flow cytometry. From each sorted fraction, genomic DNA was isolated and quantified by UV absorbance on a Nanodrop 2000c. The record originates from a study of shared clonotypes between healthy human individuals (dated by TCRdb to 2020 to 2021). Context from the whole study: A couple of women and three men aged 18 to 49 years were included in the cohort. To increase sequencing depth and limit assay-specific biases, different laboratories used diverse techniques to prepare libraries and sequence TCR repertoires. To estimate repertoire size and how much clonotype sharing occurs between individuals, the study deeply sequenced the blood TCR repertoires of five healthy adults. Each donor's leukapheresis produced roughly between about 0.8 and 10 billion PBMCs. For each donor, three plates each were used for CD4 naive and CD4 memory, two plates were used for CD8 naive, and one plate was used for CD8 memory.

The CDR3 has 15 amino acids, counting the end cysteine and phenylalanine. Kept here is only the CDR3 DNA, which spans 45 bases and is read in frame from base 1. At the junction V is shortened by 4 bases and J by 2 bases, with 15 bases in between. Per the germline V gene, SGHTA is the CDR1 and FQGTGA is the CDR2. Using the deep immunoSEQ assay, multiplex PCR amplified TCR CDR3 regions from genomic DNA. Genomic DNA extracted from each cell subset was distributed evenly over all wells of several immunoSEQ 96-well plates, and each plate served as one replicate. For sorted subsets, each replicate PCR was loaded with about 200 ng genomic DNA, equivalent to 30,000 to 35,000 T cell genomes. Purified libraries were measured with a Qubit 3.0 fluorometer, size-checked on a Bioanalyzer 2100, and measured again with the KAPA Library Quantification kit. Each immunoSEQ 96-well plate was sequenced on its own single-read 150-cycle Illumina NextSeq 550 flow cell. Processing in the source paper ran as follows. Because the immunoSEQ output included only junctional sequences and no quality scores, the filtering could not be the same as the filtering used for full-length reads. Sequences were annotated with PyIR, a Python wrapper for IgBLAST v1.9, and V/J genes and CDR3 were assigned using IMGT germline references. Reads with weak V/J assignments (E-value above 1e-6), missing CDR3, stop codons, out-of-frame junctions, or ambiguous translated residues were removed. V3J clonotypes were defined by identical inferred V gene, J gene, and CDR3 amino acid sequence. Percentage overlap between repertoires was calculated by dividing the number of shared unique clonotypes by the size of the smaller repertoire. RTK rarefaction, the Chao1 estimator, and Recon v2.1 estimates of unobserved clonotypes were used to assess repertoire richness. Generation probabilities were computed with OLGA for all TCRbeta clonotypes obtained by the gDNA method from a few donors. TCRdb retrieved this table from immuneACCESS and kept in-frame rearrangements only. Not all clones are present; in checked studies, unresolved V genes account for under half, and no reason is known for the remainder. V, J and clone size derive from that table, while D and trimming were established from the DNA sequence. The sample profile shows over 2 million clones; about nine tenths of them were found once. Clones ranked in the top ten supply 0.37% of the sample.

General findings and caveats noted by the study authors: About 5% of naive CD4, 3.5% of naive CD8, about 2.4% of memory CD4, and 0.4% of memory CD8 clonotypes were shared across several donors. The genetic and exposure-history diversity represented was limited by the small number of donors. Compared with non-shared clonotypes, clonotypes shared by all four sorted-subset donors had higher generation probabilities. Incomplete sequencing was indicated by rarefaction of sorted-subset datasets, despite the large sequencing depth. Only blood was sampled, and tissue TCR repertoires likely differ from those in blood. Pairwise subsampling led to the expectation that sequencing depth would affect the degree of clonotype sharing among donors. Estimated clonotype richness was generally larger for naive than for memory subsets.

The sequencing input was naive CD4+ T cells from PBMCs. The sample's cell subset or site label, decoded: CD45RA+ positively selected. This sequence uses TRBV7-3 and TRBJ2-7; the D gene is possibly TRBD1 or TRBD2, with 7 bases matching each. The receptor was isolated from a man aged 18-30 years in good health. Some clones in this sample may be carry-over from other donors' samples. Here is the DNA: TGTGCCAGCAGCTGGGGGGGACAGATGACCTACGAGCAGTACTTC. Its translation is CASSWGGQMTYEQYF.